The clone carrying this TCR beta chain was detected a few times. Its specificity is not known. Every sample yielded at least 6.5 million isolated PBMCs. The data were taken from a study of blood T cells in healthy people across ages. Alongside a J-beta primer mix, a sample-barcoded 5' primer served in a second PCR lasting about 7 to 11 cycles. In TCRdb, the 5' RACE reads were re-called with MiXCR into one record per CDR3 protein. Altogether about 760,000 distinct CDR3 sequences are present, roughly 25% being singletons, with the ten largest covering 9.4%. Study results and limitations: Naive CD4+ cell counts and diversity both ran higher in long-lived than in aged donors.

V gave up 2 bases and J gave up 5 bases; unmatched junction bases: 3. The CDR3 covers 15 residues. The germline CDR1 and CDR2 sequences are PRHDT and FYEKMQ (reference sequence). The sample was also reused in another study, on T cells of mothers and their children. That work states: Three healthy Caucasian mothers gave samples, and so did their six children. The second PCR's M1S primer added sample barcodes and 2-4 random nucleotides.

This receptor was identified in a boy aged 5-17 years in good health. The sample taken for sequencing was blood. The chain uses TRBV13 and TRBJ2-1; 10 positions match TRBD2. CDR3 amino acids: CASSLLAGADNEQFF. Here the CDR3 DNA reads TGTGCCAGCAGCTTACTAGCGGGAGCCGACAATGAGCAGTTCTTC.